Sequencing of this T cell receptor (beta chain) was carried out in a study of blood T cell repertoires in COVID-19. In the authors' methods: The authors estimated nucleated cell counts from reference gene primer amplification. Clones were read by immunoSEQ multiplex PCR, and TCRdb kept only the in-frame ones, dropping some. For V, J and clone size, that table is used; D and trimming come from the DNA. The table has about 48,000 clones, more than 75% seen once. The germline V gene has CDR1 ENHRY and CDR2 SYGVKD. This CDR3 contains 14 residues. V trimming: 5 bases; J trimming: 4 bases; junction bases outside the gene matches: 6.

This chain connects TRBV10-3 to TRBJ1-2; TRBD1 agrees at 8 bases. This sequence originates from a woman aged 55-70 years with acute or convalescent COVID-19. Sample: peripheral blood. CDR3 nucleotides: TGTGCCATCAGTCCTCCGGGACAGGTCTATGGCTACACCTTC. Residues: CAISPPGQVYGYTF.